This is a list of T cell receptor beta chains from one sample in a study of STAT5B mutations in CD4+ large granular lymphocyte leukemia. Using immunoSEQ multiplex PCR, the repertoire was profiled, and TCRdb retains in-frame clones only, with some absent. The data hold just over 25,000 clones, with around 81% observed a single time. The sequenced sample consisted of CD4+ T cells from blood buffy coats. The source is a human donor in good health. The CDR3 runs from the conserved cysteine through the conserved F or W. Each record gives: J gene, clone size, V gene, CDR3 protein. Rows may omit the clone size; those that give it use once, few, many or a size class.

>TRBJ2-1|.|TRBV5-8
CASSFSGGSYNEQFF
>TRBJ1-4|.|TRBV5-4
CASSFRGTNEKLFF
>TRBJ1-6|few|TRBV6-1
CASSEGHSYNSPLHF
>TRBJ1-2|.|TRBV7-9
CASSLVSRSGYTF
>TRBJ2-5|.|TRBV5-5
CASSFSSQETQYF
>TRBJ1-2|.|TRBV4-3
CASSQDIRAVYGYTF
>TRBJ1-4|.|TRBV5-1
CASSPGVNEKLFF
>TRBJ1-3|.|TRBV9
CASSGYRDSGNTIYF
>TRBJ1-4|.|TRBV19
CASSITGATNEKLFF
>TRBJ1-5|few|TRBV6-1
CASSDVLTQPQHF